This entry concerns a single T cell receptor beta chain. Antigen specificity is unknown. The CDR3 covers 13 residues. The germline gives CDR1 LNHNV, CDR2 YYDKDF (reference sequence). V dropped 9 bases and J dropped 3 bases, with 14 bases sitting between them. The data derive from a study of T cells in Graves' hyperthyroidism and ophthalmopathy. The overall study: It was at initial diagnosis, before any treatment, that peripheral blood was collected. Study-wide results and limits: The model forecast ophthalmopathy, anticipating it by a median approximately 6.2 months before onset.

RNA transcripts gave rise to amplified TCR beta CDR3 regions. The HTBI set primed first-round TCR CDR3 RT-PCR. TCRdb reanalysed the multiplex PCR reads using MiXCR and keeps one entry per CDR3 protein. The sample includes roughly 740,000 distinct CDR3 sequences, about a sixth seen only once; the top ten take roughly 8%. The specimen sequenced was blood. This TCR was recovered from a man in his late teens or twenties with Graves' hyperthyroidism. The chain recombines TRBV15 with TRBJ2-5, with D tentatively TRBD1 or TRBD2 (6 bases each). The CDR3 sequence is CATRWGAEETQYF. The CDR3 DNA reads as TGTGCCACTAGGTGGGGGGCAGAAGAGACCCAGTACTTC.